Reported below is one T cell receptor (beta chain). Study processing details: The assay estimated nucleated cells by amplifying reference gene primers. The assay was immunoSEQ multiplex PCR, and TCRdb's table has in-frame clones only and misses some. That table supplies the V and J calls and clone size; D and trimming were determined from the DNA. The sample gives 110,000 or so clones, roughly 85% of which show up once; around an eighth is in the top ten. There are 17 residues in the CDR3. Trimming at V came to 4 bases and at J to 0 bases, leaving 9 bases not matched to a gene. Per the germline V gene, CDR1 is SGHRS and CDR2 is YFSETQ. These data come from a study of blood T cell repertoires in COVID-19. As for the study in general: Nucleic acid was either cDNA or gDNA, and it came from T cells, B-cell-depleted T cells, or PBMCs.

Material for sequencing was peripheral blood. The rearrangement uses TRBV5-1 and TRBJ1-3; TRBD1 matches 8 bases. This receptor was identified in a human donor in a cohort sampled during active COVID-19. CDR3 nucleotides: TGCGCCAGCAGCCTTTGGGGGACAGGCCGCTCTGGAAACACCATATATTTT. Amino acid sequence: CASSLWGTGRSGNTIYF.